This entry describes one TCR beta chain. Its antigen is as yet unknown. This sample is part of a study of T cell responses to AZD1222 COVID-19 vaccine. Across the whole study: Combined were second doses at about 4 or about 12 weeks. Findings and limits, study-wide: The donor cohort was predominantly white British with a female majority, and clonal diversity may have been underestimated. Spike-specific TCR breadth and depth rose after two AZD1222 doses.

V lost 0 bases and J lost 5, with 14 bases in between. There are 15 residues in the CDR3. From germline, CDR1 is SGHTS and CDR2 YDEGEE. Using immunoSEQ multiplex PCR, the repertoire was profiled, and TCRdb retains in-frame clones only, with some absent. Of about 97,000 clones in the sample, more than 70% are singletons; the top ten hold approximately 17%. The chain joins TRBV5-8 to TRBJ2-5; TRBD2 might be the D (6 bases). Sequenced material: peripheral blood, taken on day 0 of AZD1222 vaccination. This sequence was found in an adult in good health. CDR3 sequence: CASSLVGGFRETQYF. Here the CDR3 DNA reads TGTGCCAGCAGCTTGGTTGGGGGGTTCCGGGAGACCCAGTACTTC.